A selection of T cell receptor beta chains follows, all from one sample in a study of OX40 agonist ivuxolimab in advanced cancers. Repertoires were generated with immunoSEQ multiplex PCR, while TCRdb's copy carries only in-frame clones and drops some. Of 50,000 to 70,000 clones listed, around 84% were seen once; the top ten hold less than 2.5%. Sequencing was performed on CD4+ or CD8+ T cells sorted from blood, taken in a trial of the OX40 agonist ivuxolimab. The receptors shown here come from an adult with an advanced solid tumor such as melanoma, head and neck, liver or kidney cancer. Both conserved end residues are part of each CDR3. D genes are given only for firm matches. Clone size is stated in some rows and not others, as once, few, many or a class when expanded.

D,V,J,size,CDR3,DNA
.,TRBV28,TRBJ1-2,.,CASSLRGRFYGYTF,TGTGCCAGCAGTTTGCGGGGCCGCTTCTATGGCTACACCTTC
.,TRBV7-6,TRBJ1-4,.,CASSLVPGLGTNEKLFF,TGTGCCAGCAGCTTAGTCCCTGGGTTGGGCACTAATGAAAAACTGTTTTTT
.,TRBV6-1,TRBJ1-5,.,CASTGPPFQPQHF,TGTGCCAGCACCGGGCCCCCCTTCCAGCCCCAGCATTTT
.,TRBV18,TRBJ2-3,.,CASSALTGDTQYF,TGTGCCAGCTCAGCACTTACAGGAGATACGCAGTATTTT
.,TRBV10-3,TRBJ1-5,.,CAIRPDRDQPQHF,TGTGCCATCAGACCCGACCGAGATCAGCCCCAGCATTTT
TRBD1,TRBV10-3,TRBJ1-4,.,CAISLGTGKEKLFF,TGTGCCATCAGTCTCGGGACAGGGAAGGAAAAACTGTTTTTT
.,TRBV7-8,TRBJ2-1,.,CASSLVFGGEQFF,TGTGCCAGCAGCTTAGTGTTTGGGGGGGAGCAGTTCTTC
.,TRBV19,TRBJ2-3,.,CASSPRGAGADTQYF,TGTGCCAGTAGTCCCAGGGGGGCTGGCGCAGATACGCAGTATTTT
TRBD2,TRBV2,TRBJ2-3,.,CASSANGLAGTDTQYF,TGTGCCAGCAGTGCCAACGGACTAGCGGGCACAGATACGCAGTATTTT
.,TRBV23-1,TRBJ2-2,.,CASSQSDRGTPGELFF,TGCGCCAGCAGTCAATCAGATCGGGGGACCCCCGGGGAGCTGTTTTTT
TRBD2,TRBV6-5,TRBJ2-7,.,CASSYLAGGPGYEQYF,TGTGCCAGCAGTTACTTAGCGGGGGGTCCTGGCTACGAGCAGTACTTC
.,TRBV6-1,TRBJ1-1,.,CASSESQGGTEAFF,TGTGCCAGCAGTGAATCTCAGGGAGGCACTGAAGCTTTCTTT
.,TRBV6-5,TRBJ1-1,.,CASSMGPNTEAFF,TGTGCCAGCAGTATGGGTCCGAACACTGAAGCTTTCTTT
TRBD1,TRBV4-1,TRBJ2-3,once,CASSPGTGNLLDTQYF,TGCGCCAGCAGCCCCGGGACAGGGAATCTTCTAGATACGCAGTATTTT
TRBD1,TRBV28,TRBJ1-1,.,CASRARTGGMNTEAFF,TGTGCCAGCAGGGCTAGGACAGGGGGGATGAACACTGAAGCTTTCTTT
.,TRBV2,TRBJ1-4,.,CATGRDMGEKLFF,TGTGCCACCGGGCGGGACATGGGTGAAAAACTGTTTTTT
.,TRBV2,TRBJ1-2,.,CASSEGHQYGYTF,TGTGCCAGCAGTGAAGGTCACCAATATGGCTACACCTTC
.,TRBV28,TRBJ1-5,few,CASSSGKNRNQPQHF,TGTGCCAGCAGTTCTGGGAAAAACCGCAATCAGCCCCAGCATTTT
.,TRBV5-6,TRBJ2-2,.,CASSFLGQTGTGELFF,TGTGCCAGCAGCTTTTTAGGGCAGACGGGCACCGGGGAGCTGTTTTTT
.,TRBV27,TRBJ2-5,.,CASRPTGREQETQYF,TGTGCCAGCAGACCGACAGGGAGGGAGCAAGAGACCCAGTACTTC
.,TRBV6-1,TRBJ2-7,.,CASMLARGYEQYF,TGTGCCAGCATGCTAGCGAGGGGCTACGAGCAGTACTTC